This T cell receptor beta chain was retrieved from a study of human T cells and chemical hapten exposure. Overall study: Sensitization was performed using 2% DPC on an approximately 2 cm by approximately 2 cm upper inner arm skin site.

Source study methods: There were a median of roughly 100,000 TCRs per sample, with a range from roughly 20,000 to 750,000. MiXCR, run by TCRdb on the RACE reads, gives a single entry per CDR3 protein. The V and J calls come from TCRdb's annotation, not from the publication. Among approximately 370,000 distinct CDR3 sequences listed, around 5.5% were seen once. In regard to this clonotype: Its antigen is unidentified.

The CDR3 covers 15 residues. Germline CDR1 is MNHEY and CDR2 is SVGAGI. V dropped 6 bases and J dropped 7; count of bases not matched to a gene: 7. Study outcomes and limitations: Expanded TCRs were compared with controls, and the expanded TCRs formed significantly more large CDR3 similarity clusters.

Time point noted: pre-sensitization, week 0. Treatment meaning: therapeutic diphenylcyclopropenone sensitization with weekly scalp DPC. Total RNA was extracted from unfractionated whole blood. The specimen comprised whole blood, sampled in connection with sensitization to the hapten diphenylcyclopropenone (DPC). The chain is built from TRBV6-5 and TRBJ1-5; 12 bases align to TRBD1. This clonotype originated in a woman between 18 and 29 years old with alopecia areata. Some clones in this sample may be carry-over from other donors' samples. The CDR3 DNA follows: TGTGCCAGCAGGGGACAGGGGGCTTCAGGGCAGCCCCAGCATTTT. This gives the protein CASRGQGASGQPQHF.